The rows below give T cell receptor beta chains drawn from one sample of a study of siplizumab effects on memory and regulatory T cells. Generated by immunoSEQ multiplex PCR, the TCRdb table keeps only in-frame clones and is missing some. The data contain some 120,000 clones, around 94% of them singletons. The sequencing sample was made of non-Treg CD4+ T cells sorted from blood. These receptors originate from a human donor in good health. The CDR3 runs from the conserved cysteine through the conserved F or W. A D gene is named only where the DNA matches it firmly. Expanded clones get a size class; other rows say once, few or many, or leave the size out.

v_gene: TRBV7-9; j_gene: TRBJ2-2; abundance: NA; d_gene: TRBD1; CDR3aa: CASRPDRVLLTGELFF; CDR3nt: TGTGCCAGCAGACCGGACAGGGTGCTTCTCACCGGGGAGCTGTTTTTT
v_gene: TRBV15; j_gene: TRBJ1-2; abundance: NA; d_gene: NA; CDR3aa: CATSRDGGGGSYGYTF; CDR3nt: TGTGCCACCAGCAGAGATGGTGGGGGCGGCAGCTATGGCTACACCTTC
v_gene: TRBV19; j_gene: TRBJ1-2; abundance: NA; d_gene: TRBD1; CDR3aa: CASMGQGLSGYTF; CDR3nt: TGTGCCAGTATGGGACAGGGCTTATCCGGCTACACCTTC
v_gene: TRBV6-6; j_gene: TRBJ1-5; abundance: once; d_gene: NA; CDR3aa: CASSLDRDSNQPQHF; CDR3nt: TGTGCCAGCAGCCTAGACAGAGATAGCAATCAGCCCCAGCATTTT
v_gene: TRBV5-1; j_gene: TRBJ2-7; abundance: NA; d_gene: TRBD1; CDR3aa: CASSLEQGARYEQYF; CDR3nt: TGCGCCAGCAGCTTGGAACAGGGGGCGCGGTACGAGCAGTACTTC
v_gene: TRBV19; j_gene: TRBJ2-7; abundance: NA; d_gene: NA; CDR3aa: CASRRGPNSYEQYF; CDR3nt: TGTGCCAGTAGAAGAGGACCGAACTCCTACGAGCAGTACTTC
v_gene: TRBV19; j_gene: TRBJ2-3; abundance: NA; d_gene: TRBD2; CDR3aa: CASSTNRQTSFTDTQYF; CDR3nt: TGTGCCAGTAGTACCAATAGGCAGACTAGCTTCACAGATACGCAGTATTTT
v_gene: TRBV27; j_gene: TRBJ2-4; abundance: NA; d_gene: NA; CDR3aa: CASTTLGIGGASRIQYF; CDR3nt: NA
v_gene: TRBV7-8; j_gene: TRBJ2-2; abundance: NA; d_gene: NA; CDR3aa: CASSLWDNTGELFF; CDR3nt: TGTGCCAGCAGCTTATGGGACAACACCGGGGAGCTGTTTTTT
v_gene: TRBV5-1; j_gene: TRBJ2-3; abundance: NA; d_gene: TRBD2; CDR3aa: CASSLLAGSTDTQYF; CDR3nt: TGCGCCAGCAGCTTGCTAGCGGGGAGCACAGATACGCAGTATTTT
v_gene: TRBV30; j_gene: TRBJ2-7; abundance: NA; d_gene: NA; CDR3aa: CAWPGPLEQYF; CDR3nt: TGTGCCTGGCCCGGGCCTCTCGAGCAGTACTTC
v_gene: TRBV5-1; j_gene: TRBJ2-6; abundance: NA; d_gene: NA; CDR3aa: CASSQTSGANVLTF; CDR3nt: TGCGCCAGCAGCCAGACCTCTGGGGCCAACGTCCTGACTTTC
v_gene: TRBV5-6; j_gene: TRBJ1-4; abundance: NA; d_gene: NA; CDR3aa: CASSLDRWAGGEKLFF; CDR3nt: TGTGCCAGCAGCTTGGACAGGTGGGCAGGAGGTGAAAAACTGTTTTTT
v_gene: TRBV5-8; j_gene: TRBJ2-1; abundance: NA; d_gene: TRBD2; CDR3aa: CASRLAGGPNEQFF; CDR3nt: TGTGCCAGCAGGCTAGCGGGGGGCCCCAATGAGCAGTTCTTC
v_gene: TRBV19; j_gene: TRBJ2-6; abundance: NA; d_gene: NA; CDR3aa: CASSTTGHRSSGANVLTF; CDR3nt: TGTGCCAGTAGTACGACGGGACACCGGAGCTCTGGGGCCAACGTCCTGACTTTC
v_gene: TRBV6-8; j_gene: TRBJ1-4; abundance: NA; d_gene: TRBD1; CDR3aa: CASSSPDRVKGKLFF; CDR3nt: TGTGCCAGCAGTTCCCCTGACAGGGTTAAAGGAAAACTGTTTTTT
v_gene: TRBV27; j_gene: TRBJ1-2; abundance: NA; d_gene: NA; CDR3aa: CASSFSPRGNYGYTF; CDR3nt: TGTGCCAGCAGTTTCTCCCCCCGGGGGAACTATGGCTACACCTTC
v_gene: TRBV18; j_gene: TRBJ1-1; abundance: NA; d_gene: TRBD1; CDR3aa: CASSPQGAYAADTEAFF; CDR3nt: TGTGCCAGCTCACCACAGGGGGCTTATGCCGCAGACACTGAAGCTTTCTTT
v_gene: TRBV4-1; j_gene: TRBJ1-2; abundance: NA; d_gene: NA; CDR3aa: CASSLTAGSDYGYTF; CDR3nt: TGCGCCAGCAGCCTCACAGCGGGCAGCGACTATGGCTACACCTTC
v_gene: TRBV7-2; j_gene: TRBJ1-6; abundance: NA; d_gene: TRBD1; CDR3aa: CASSQQGHPNSPLHF; CDR3nt: TGTGCCAGCAGTCAACAGGGGCACCCAAATTCACCCCTCCACTTT
v_gene: TRBV6-6; j_gene: TRBJ2-7; abundance: NA; d_gene: TRBD1; CDR3aa: CASSDWTGGKTNEQYF; CDR3nt: TGTGCCAGCAGCGACTGGACAGGGGGAAAGACAAACGAGCAGTACTTC
v_gene: TRBV9; j_gene: TRBJ2-1; abundance: NA; d_gene: TRBD2; CDR3aa: CASSAPAAGGRPFF; CDR3nt: TGTGCCAGCAGCGCCCCCGCAGCGGGAGGGCGACCGTTCTTC
v_gene: TRBV6-5; j_gene: TRBJ1-1; abundance: once; d_gene: NA; CDR3aa: CASRGPLNTEAFF; CDR3nt: TGTGCCAGCAGGGGTCCTTTGAACACTGAAGCTTTCTTT
v_gene: TRBV29-1; j_gene: TRBJ2-2; abundance: NA; d_gene: NA; CDR3aa: CSVGRRGAEAGELFF; CDR3nt: TGCAGCGTAGGGAGGAGGGGCGCTGAGGCCGGGGAGCTGTTTTTT
v_gene: TRBV2; j_gene: TRBJ1-6; abundance: NA; d_gene: NA; CDR3aa: CASRGRRNSPLHF; CDR3nt: TGTGCCAGCAGGGGGCGCCGTAATTCACCCCTCCACTTT
v_gene: TRBV28; j_gene: TRBJ2-7; abundance: NA; d_gene: TRBD1; CDR3aa: CASSSIGTGRNSYYEQYF; CDR3nt: TGTGCCAGCAGTTCCATCGGGACAGGGAGAAACTCTTACTACGAGCAGTACTTC
v_gene: TRBV6-5; j_gene: TRBJ2-1; abundance: NA; d_gene: TRBD2; CDR3aa: CASSYSSSGSDNEQFF; CDR3nt: TGTGCCAGCAGTTACTCGTCCAGCGGGAGTGACAATGAGCAGTTCTTC
v_gene: TRBV5-5; j_gene: TRBJ2-7; abundance: NA; d_gene: NA; CDR3aa: CASSSYSLGYEQYF; CDR3nt: TGTGCCAGCAGCTCCTACTCCCTCGGCTACGAGCAGTACTTC
v_gene: TRBV19; j_gene: TRBJ1-2; abundance: NA; d_gene: NA; CDR3aa: CASTSSSGSYGYTF; CDR3nt: TGTGCCAGTACATCAAGCAGCGGTAGCTATGGCTACACCTTC
v_gene: TRBV19; j_gene: TRBJ1-5; abundance: NA; d_gene: NA; CDR3aa: CATQMGNQPQHF; CDR3nt: TGTGCCACCCAAATGGGCAATCAGCCCCAGCATTTT
v_gene: TRBV11-2; j_gene: TRBJ1-2; abundance: NA; d_gene: TRBD1; CDR3aa: CASSPGQDYGYTF; CDR3nt: TGTGCCAGCTCACCGGGACAGGACTATGGCTACACCTTC
v_gene: TRBV6-1; j_gene: TRBJ1-5; abundance: NA; d_gene: NA; CDR3aa: CASSVTGNQPQHF; CDR3nt: TGTGCCAGCAGTGTAACAGGTAATCAGCCCCAGCATTTT
v_gene: TRBV5-1; j_gene: TRBJ1-3; abundance: NA; d_gene: NA; CDR3aa: CASSLESTSSGNTIYF; CDR3nt: TGCGCCAGCAGCTTAGAAAGTACAAGCTCTGGAAACACCATATATTTT
v_gene: TRBV7-8; j_gene: TRBJ1-1; abundance: NA; d_gene: NA; CDR3aa: CASSLVAAGELSTEAFF; CDR3nt: TGTGCCAGCAGCTTAGTTGCCGCAGGGGAACTGAGCACTGAAGCTTTCTTT
v_gene: TRBV10-2; j_gene: TRBJ2-7; abundance: NA; d_gene: NA; CDR3aa: CASSESRAGSYEQYF; CDR3nt: TGCGCCAGCAGTGAGTCAAGAGCCGGATCCTACGAGCAGTACTTC
v_gene: TRBV1; j_gene: TRBJ1-3; abundance: NA; d_gene: NA; CDR3aa: CTKLLVDTIYF; CDR3nt: TGCACAAAGCTCCTAGTGGACACCATATATTTT
v_gene: TRBV5-4; j_gene: TRBJ2-4; abundance: NA; d_gene: TRBD2; CDR3aa: CASSSNILAGDLAKNIQYF; CDR3nt: TGTGCCAGCAGCTCAAATATACTAGCGGGAGACCTAGCCAAAAACATTCAGTACTTC
v_gene: TRBV9; j_gene: TRBJ2-3; abundance: NA; d_gene: TRBD2; CDR3aa: CASSVSSGSTDTQYF; CDR3nt: TGTGCCAGCAGCGTTTCTAGCGGATCCACAGATACGCAGTATTTT
v_gene: TRBV2; j_gene: TRBJ2-7; abundance: NA; d_gene: NA; CDR3aa: CASTVGQISYEQYF; CDR3nt: TGTGCCAGCACCGTGGGACAAATCTCCTACGAGCAGTACTTC
v_gene: TRBV4-2; j_gene: TRBJ2-3; abundance: NA; d_gene: NA; CDR3aa: CASSQGGWGTDTQYF; CDR3nt: TGTGCCAGCAGCCAAGGAGGGTGGGGCACAGATACGCAGTATTTT
v_gene: TRBV30; j_gene: TRBJ2-1; abundance: NA; d_gene: TRBD2; CDR3aa: CAWSLRTSKGSLQFF; CDR3nt: TGTGCCTGGAGTTTAAGGACTAGCAAGGGTTCATTACAGTTCTTC
v_gene: TRBV9; j_gene: TRBJ1-2; abundance: NA; d_gene: TRBD1; CDR3aa: CASRASGQGIGYTF; CDR3nt: TGTGCCAGCAGGGCCTCGGGACAGGGGATAGGCTACACCTTC
v_gene: TRBV6-1; j_gene: TRBJ2-7; abundance: NA; d_gene: NA; CDR3aa: CASEAWQGSYEQYF; CDR3nt: TGTGCCAGCGAGGCCTGGCAGGGGTCCTACGAGCAGTACTTC
v_gene: TRBV21-1; j_gene: TRBJ1-5; abundance: NA; d_gene: NA; CDR3aa: CASSRQDGSTSNQPQHF; CDR3nt: TGTGCCAGCAGCAGACAAGATGGGTCGACTAGCAATCAGCCCCAGCATTTT
v_gene: TRBV5-1; j_gene: TRBJ2-7; abundance: NA; d_gene: TRBD2; CDR3aa: CASSPWTSSYEQYF; CDR3nt: TGCGCCAGCAGCCCCTGGACTAGCTCCTACGAGCAGTACTTC
v_gene: TRBV28; j_gene: TRBJ1-2; abundance: NA; d_gene: TRBD1; CDR3aa: CASSPSPTGVRGYTF; CDR3nt: TGTGCCAGCAGCCCTAGCCCGACAGGGGTCCGTGGCTACACCTTC
v_gene: TRBV9; j_gene: TRBJ1-2; abundance: once; d_gene: NA; CDR3aa: CASSGPGLSRNYTF; CDR3nt: TGTGCCAGCAGCGGTCCTGGACTCTCGCGAAACTACACCTTC
v_gene: TRBV7-9; j_gene: TRBJ1-1; abundance: NA; d_gene: NA; CDR3aa: CASSPLDREAFF; CDR3nt: TGTGCCAGCAGCCCACTGGACAGAGAAGCTTTCTTT
v_gene: TRBV7-9; j_gene: TRBJ1-3; abundance: NA; d_gene: NA; CDR3aa: CASSLVGGRSSGNTIYF; CDR3nt: TGTGCCAGCAGCTTGGTCGGTGGCAGGAGCTCTGGAAACACCATATATTTT
v_gene: TRBV6-1; j_gene: TRBJ2-1; abundance: NA; d_gene: NA; CDR3aa: CASSELYNEQFF; CDR3nt: TGTGCCAGCAGTGAACTATACAATGAGCAGTTCTTC
v_gene: TRBV29-1; j_gene: TRBJ2-7; abundance: NA; d_gene: NA; CDR3aa: CSVLTRLSLGRSHTYEQYF; CDR3nt: TGCAGCGTCCTAACGCGACTGTCGTTGGGAAGGTCCCATACCTACGAGCAGTACTTC
v_gene: TRBV5-1; j_gene: TRBJ2-2; abundance: NA; d_gene: NA; CDR3aa: CASSLGTASGELFF; CDR3nt: TGCGCCAGCAGCTTGGGGACAGCGTCCGGGGAGCTGTTTTTT
v_gene: TRBV2; j_gene: TRBJ1-2; abundance: NA; d_gene: NA; CDR3aa: CASGSEVVTVGIYTF; CDR3nt: TGTGCCAGCGGAAGTGAAGTTGTGACTGTGGGAATCTACACCTTC
v_gene: TRBV10-3; j_gene: TRBJ1-4; abundance: NA; d_gene: NA; CDR3aa: CAISESGGREEKLFF; CDR3nt: TGTGCCATCAGTGAGTCCGGGGGACGGGAAGAAAAACTGTTTTTT
v_gene: TRBV9; j_gene: TRBJ2-3; abundance: NA; d_gene: TRBD2; CDR3aa: CASSVGPGRADTQYF; CDR3nt: TGTGCCAGCAGCGTAGGACCCGGGAGGGCAGATACGCAGTATTTT
v_gene: TRBV5-4; j_gene: TRBJ2-3; abundance: NA; d_gene: NA; CDR3aa: CASTPSRADTQYF; CDR3nt: TGTGCCAGCACACCGTCTCGTGCAGATACGCAGTATTTT
v_gene: TRBV7-8; j_gene: TRBJ1-1; abundance: NA; d_gene: TRBD1; CDR3aa: CASSSPDRVITEAFF; CDR3nt: TGTGCCAGCAGCTCCCCGGACAGGGTGATCACTGAAGCTTTCTTT
v_gene: TRBV9; j_gene: TRBJ1-3; abundance: NA; d_gene: NA; CDR3aa: CASSVEGAGNTIYF; CDR3nt: TGTGCCAGCAGCGTAGAAGGGGCTGGAAACACCATATATTTT